This T cell receptor (beta chain) was documented in a study of OX40 agonist ivuxolimab in advanced cancers. Study-level results: Certain nonresponding patients likewise had low normalized T-cell clonal expansion. At 0.1 to 3.0 mg/kg and by week 6, clonal expansion occurred in CD4+ and CD8+ blood T cells.

Of note for this clone: Antigen unknown.

The repertoire was sequenced with immunoSEQ multiplex PCR; TCRdb's copy has only in-frame clones and lacks some. The data show about 60,000 clones, with under 95% seen just once and more than 13% held by the top ten. CDR3 length equals 14 residues. The germline V gene encodes CDR1 SEHNR and CDR2 FQNEAQ (reference sequence). V gave up 5 bases and J gave up 5 bases; unmatched junction bases: 7. Sequencing used CD4+ or CD8+ T cells sorted from blood, obtained in a trial of the OX40 agonist ivuxolimab. The chain uses TRBV7-9 and TRBJ1-2, with 8 positions matching TRBD1. The clonotype originates from an adult with an advanced solid tumor such as melanoma, head and neck, liver or kidney cancer. The CDR3 sequence: CASSNPDRAYGYTF. Written as DNA, the CDR3 is TGTGCCAGCAGCAATCCGGACAGGGCGTATGGCTACACCTTC.